This entry lists 7 T cell receptor beta chains sequenced from one sample in a study of cytomegalovirus exposure and HLA in healthy donors. The PCR ran on 60 Vbeta and 13 Jbeta primers. TCRdb keeps only in-frame clones here, not all; method: immunoSEQ multiplex PCR. The data hold about 120,000 clones, with about four fifths observed a single time. The sequencing input was PBMCs. The receptors were gathered from a woman aged 40-49 years in good health and CMV-seropositive.

The V and J genes are TRBV29-1 and TRBJ2-5; TRBD2 is a possible D gene (6 bases). The germline V gene has CDR1 SQVTM and CDR2 ANQGSEA. The CDR3 is 13 residues long. V dropped 2 bases and J dropped 4 bases, with 11 bases sitting between them. CDR3 sequence: CSVERGRRETQYF. Here the CDR3 DNA reads TGCAGCGTTGAACGGGGGAGACGAGAGACCCAGTACTTC. The full variable domain, rest sourced from reference TRBV29-1 and TRBJ2-5, is SAVISQKPSRDICQRGTSLTIQCQVDSQVTMMFWYRQQPGQSLTLIATANQGSEATYESGFVIDKFPISRPNLTFSTLTVSNMSPEDSSIYLCSVERGRRETQYFGPGTRLLVL.

The chain combines TRBV6-5 with TRBJ2-1; 7 nucleotides align to TRBD1. Per the germline V gene, CDR1 is MNHEY and CDR2 is SVGAGI. V lost 5 bases and J lost 0; bases outside the gene matches: 4. The CDR3 is made up of 15 amino acids. In DNA, the CDR3 is TGTGCCAGCAGTCTCGGGGACAGCTCCTACAATGAGCAGTTCTTC. Its translation is CASSLGDSSYNEQFF.

The chain has TRBV7-9 and TRBJ2-1; D gene unclear. V dropped 5 bases and J dropped 8 bases, with 7 bases sitting between them. This CDR3 is 11 amino acids long. Germline V gene sequence: CDR1 SEHNR, CDR2 FQNEAQ (reference sequence). CDR3 DNA sequence: TGTGCCAGCAGCAAATCGTATGAGCAGTTCTTC. It yields the protein CASSKSYEQFF.

The CDR3 region is CASSLAKTDMNTEAFF. DNA of the CDR3: TGTGCCAGCAGCTTAGCCAAGACGGACATGAACACTGAAGCTTTCTTT. V and J are TRBV7-6 and TRBJ1-1, with D perhaps matching TRBD1 (5 bases). Germline-derived CDR1 and CDR2 are SGHVS and FNYEAQ. The germline V and J ends were trimmed by 0 bases and 0 bases, with 11 bases remaining between them. The CDR3 covers 16 residues.

The chain joins TRBV6-1 to TRBJ2-7; weak D call: TRBD1 (5 bases). Trimming cost V 5 bases and J 2 bases, with 16 bases left between them. CDR3 length: 15 residues. The germline V gene encodes CDR1 MNHNS and CDR2 SASEGT. The CDR3 DNA is TGTGCCAGCAGTAGAACCAGGGTTGGAACCTACGAGCAGTACTTC. Encoded protein: CASSRTRVGTYEQYF.

In its sample, this clone was seen a few times. The chain recombines TRBV5-1 with TRBJ2-1; D remains unclear. Germline V lookup: CDR1 SGHRS, CDR2 YFSETQ. V dropped 1 base and J dropped 6 bases, with 17 bases sitting between them. This CDR3 is built from 16 residues. The CDR3 sequence: CASSLYAATLVNEQFF. The CDR3 region has the DNA TGCGCCAGCAGCTTGTACGCGGCGACCCTCGTCAATGAGCAGTTCTTC.

This clone has a single count. V gene TRBV30 combines with J gene TRBJ2-3, with no clear D. This CDR3 is 13 amino acids long. Looked up from germline, CDR1 is GTSNPN and CDR2 is SVGIG (reference sequence). V was clipped by 6 bases and J by 5 bases, with 15 bases between them. The CDR3 DNA sequence: TGTGCCTGCCACGGAGCCGCCCTAGATACGCAGTATTTT. Protein product: CACHGAALDTQYF.